At least ten counts were recorded for the clone carrying this T cell receptor beta chain. Pregnant or lactating patients and those with other autoimmune diseases or uncontrolled infections were excluded. These data are taken from a study of Graves' ophthalmopathy and Graves' hyperthyroidism. RNA transcripts served as template for amplifying TCR beta CDR3 sequences. HTBI primers were used in a first-round RT-PCR, which preceded a second-round multiplex PCR. TCRdb called the multiplex PCR reads again in MiXCR, with one record for every CDR3 protein. The data contain nearly 400,000 distinct CDR3 sequences, about 18% of them seen just once; the ten biggest clones take up around 1.4%. This clonotype was obtained from a woman younger than 30 with Graves' ophthalmopathy. The specimen sequenced was peripheral blood.

CDR3 in DNA: TGTGCCAGCAGCTTAGATCCCTCCCTTAGCGGGAGCCGCTCCTACGAGCAGTACTTC. Residues: CASSLDPSLSGSRSYEQYF. The J gene is TRBJ2-7, the V gene TRBV11-2; 9 nucleotides line up with TRBD2. Germline V gene sequence: CDR1 SGHAT, CDR2 FQNNGV. The V gene end was trimmed by 0 bases and the J gene end by 0 bases; junction bases not matched to a gene: 12. The CDR3 loop spans 19 amino acids. Using reference TRBV11-2 and TRBJ2-7 for the parts outside the CDR3, the full variable domain is EAGVAQSPRYKIIEKRQSVAFWCNPISGHATLYWYQQILGQGPKLLIQFQNNGVVDDSQLPKDRFSAERLKGVDSTLKIQPAKLEDSAVYLCASSLDPSLSGSRSYEQYFGPGTRLTVT.